The 22 T cell receptor beta chains below all came from one sample that was sequenced in a study of T cell responses to AZD1222 COVID-19 vaccine. Clones were read by immunoSEQ multiplex PCR, and TCRdb kept only the in-frame ones, dropping some. The sample has about 210,000 clones, roughly 92% seen once. This sample comprised peripheral blood, obtained on day 0 of AZD1222 vaccination. These receptors came from an adult in good health.

This clone was picked up one time. This chain connects TRBV14 to TRBJ1-2; no clear D. Germline assignment: CDR1 SGHDN and CDR2 FVKESK. The V and J ends lost 2 bases and 4 bases respectively, with 14 bases between them. This CDR3 contains 15 residues. This CDR3 reads CASSQLRIGPYGYTF. The CDR3 DNA sequence: TGTGCCAGCAGCCAACTTCGAATAGGGCCCTATGGCTACACCTTC.

DNA for the CDR3: TGCGCCAGCAGCTCTGGACAGGGTTGGATTTCACCCCTCCACTTT. Its translation is CASSSGQGWISPLHF. The chain couples TRBV5-1 to TRBJ1-6, with 8 bases matching TRBD1. This CDR3 contains 15 residues. After removal of 3 bases from V and 9 bases from J, the junction contained 8 bases not matched to a gene. Per germline, CDR1 SGHRS and CDR2 YFSETQ.

The rearrangement joins TRBV5-4 to TRBJ2-3; a possible D gene is TRBD2 (5 bases). CDR1 is SGHNT, CDR2 YYREEE, per germline (reference sequence). Trimming cost V 1 base and J 1 base, with 7 bases left between them. This CDR3 is 14 amino acids long. CDR3 sequence (DNA): TGTGCCAGCAGCTTGAGTAGCGGCACAGATACGCAGTATTTT. Amino acid sequence: CASSLSSGTDTQYF.

The chain is built from TRBV3-1 (or the pseudogene TRBV3-2) and TRBJ1-2; D call uncertain. Germline V gene sequence: CDR1 LGHDT, CDR2 YNNKEL (reference sequence). V was pared by 1 base and J by 6 bases, with 15 bases between. The CDR3 length is 15 residues. CDR3 in amino acids: CASSQVVGWFDGYTF. The DNA of the CDR3 is TGTGCCAGCAGCCAAGTAGTGGGGTGGTTTGATGGCTACACCTTC.

The chain couples TRBV28 to TRBJ1-4; tentatively, D is TRBD1 (5 bases). V was clipped by 8 bases and J by 7 bases, with 17 bases between them. Germline loops: CDR1 MDHEN, CDR2 SYDVKM. The CDR3 covers 14 residues. For the CDR3, the DNA is TGTGCCAGCCATTCGGCAGGGTTGAGTGAAAAACTGTTTTTT. As protein: CASHSAGLSEKLFF.

The gene calls are TRBV14 and TRBJ2-5, with 7 bases matching TRBD2. V lost 0 bases, J lost 5 bases, and 12 bases stayed unmatched. This CDR3 has 17 residues. Germline loops: CDR1 SGHDN, CDR2 FVKESK. The CDR3, as DNA: TGTGCCAGCAGCCAAGAGGGCGGGAGTAAACTCTTGGAGACCCAGTACTTC. Protein sequence: CASSQEGGSKLLETQYF.

This chain uses TRBV19 with TRBJ2-7, with 11 positions matching TRBD1. The J segment lost 4 bases and the V segment lost 6 bases, leaving 2 bases of the junction unmatched. In germline, CDR1 is LNHDA, CDR2 SQIVND (reference sequence). This CDR3 contains 13 residues. CDR3 in DNA: TGTGCCAGTAGCGGGACAGGGGGGTACGAGCAGTACTTC. Translation: CASSGTGGYEQYF.

The CDR3 nucleotides read TGTGCCAGCTCACCACGGGCCGCTAACTATGGCTACACCTTC. Amino acids: CASSPRAANYGYTF. The rearrangement uses TRBV18 and TRBJ1-2; D uncertain. Trimming removed 1 base at V and 0 bases at J, with 6 bases between. CDR3 length: 14 amino acids. Germline CDR1 is KGHSH and CDR2 is LQKENI.

The genes are TRBV7-8 and TRBJ1-1; D call uncertain. Germline values: CDR1 SGHVS, CDR2 FQNEAQ. Trimming shortened V by 2 bases and J by 6 bases, and 7 bases separated the two germline ends. CDR3 size: 12 residues. DNA of the CDR3: TGTGCCAGCAGCTTATCACGCGCTGAAGCTTTCTTT. It is translated as CASSLSRAEAFF.

The V and J genes are TRBV28 and TRBJ1-4, with D possibly matching TRBD1 (6 bases). This CDR3 comprises 15 residues. Germline V CDR1 and CDR2: MDHEN, SYDVKM. V lost 6 bases and J 8 bases, leaving 19 bases between the germline ends. CDR3 protein: CASSVPQGRGEKLFF. The CDR3 nucleotides read TGTGCCAGCAGCGTCCCGCAGGGGCGAGGGGAAAAACTGTTTTTT.

The chain recombines TRBV20-1 with TRBJ1-1; the D is unclear. The CDR3 length is 11 residues. CDR1 is DFQATT and CDR2 is SNEGSKA in the germline V gene (reference sequence). V shed 2 bases and J shed 8 bases, with 9 bases lying between them. CDR3: CSARPTTEAFF. The CDR3 coding sequence is TGCAGTGCTAGACCGACCACAGAAGCTTTCTTT.

The chain has TRBV7-9 and TRBJ2-2, with no clear D. The CDR3 loop spans 10 amino acids. In germline, CDR1 is SEHNR, CDR2 FQNEAQ (reference sequence). Between the trimmed V and J ends, which lost 7 bases and 4 bases, there was a span of 1 base. CDR3 coding DNA: TGTGCCAGCATCACCGGGGAGCTGTTTTTT. Amino acid sequence: CASITGELFF.

J is TRBJ1-1 and V is TRBV18; 10 bases map to TRBD1. CDR3 size: 17 residues. Germline loops: CDR1 KGHSH, CDR2 LQKENI. V lost 0 bases to trimming and J lost 1 base; unmatched junction nucleotides: 5. The chain's CDR3 is CASSPPRGQGRNTEAFF. The CDR3 DNA follows: TGTGCCAGCTCACCACCGAGGGGACAGGGGAGGAACACTGAAGCTTTCTTT.

The rearrangement joins TRBV3-1 (or the pseudogene TRBV3-2) to TRBJ1-1; D call uncertain. The CDR3 loop spans 12 amino acids. V was shortened by 4 bases and J by 0 bases, with 3 bases between the two germline ends. In germline, CDR1 is LGHDT, CDR2 YNNKEL (reference sequence). The CDR3 loop reads CASSRMNTEAFF. The CDR3 DNA sequence: TGTGCCAGCAGCCGCATGAACACTGAAGCTTTCTTT.

This rearrangement joins TRBV3-1 (or the pseudogene TRBV3-2) to TRBJ2-1; D is undetermined. CDR1 is LGHDT and CDR2 is YNNKEL in the germline V gene (reference sequence). Trimming removed 0 bases from V and 7 bases from J, with 4 bases in between. The CDR3 sequence is 12 residues long. The CDR3 DNA sequence: TGTGCCAGCAGCCAAGATTTTAATGAGCAGTTCTTC. Translating gives CASSQDFNEQFF.

This chain uses TRBV7-2 with TRBJ1-1; D perhaps matches TRBD1 (5 bases). Trimming cost V 5 bases and J 4 bases, with 17 bases left between them. Looked up from germline, CDR1 is SGHTA and CDR2 is FQGNSA. The CDR3 length is 15 residues. The CDR3: CASSQGVGLGTEAFF. CDR3 nucleotide sequence: TGTGCCAGCAGCCAAGGGGTGGGGCTGGGCACTGAAGCTTTCTTT.

This chain connects TRBV28 to TRBJ1-5; possibly TRBD1 for D (5 bases). The V end was cut by 7 bases, the J end by 4 bases, with 17 bases between. CDR1 is MDHEN and CDR2 is SYDVKM in the germline V gene. This CDR3 has 15 residues. For the CDR3, the DNA is TGTGCCAGCACCCCTAGCTGGGGCCCTAATCAGCCCCAGCATTTT. It yields the protein CASTPSWGPNQPQHF.

The table lists this clone with a few counts. The V and J genes are TRBV6-1 and TRBJ1-5; 8 bases fit TRBD1. This CDR3 is built from 18 residues. Per the germline V gene, CDR1 is MNHNS and CDR2 is SASEGT. With V trimmed by 4 bases and J by 3 bases, 14 bases remained unmatched. The CDR3 DNA reads as TGTGCCAGCAGTGCCGCGAGGGAGACAGGGGTGATCAATCAGCCCCAGCATTTT. It yields the protein CASSAARETGVINQPQHF.

This clone has just one count. The chain uses TRBV19 and TRBJ2-2; D might be TRBD1 (6 bases). This CDR3 is built from 15 residues. V gave up 6 bases and J gave up 2 bases, with 13 bases separating them. Germline CDR1 and CDR2: LNHDA and SQIVND (reference sequence). The CDR3 here is CASRLGTLNTGELFF. The CDR3 region has the DNA TGTGCCAGTAGACTCGGGACACTCAACACCGGGGAGCTGTTTTTT.

The chain employs TRBV9 and TRBJ1-2; D gene unclear. Germline-derived CDR1 and CDR2 are SGDLS and YYNGEE. CDR3 length: 14 residues. The germline V and J ends were trimmed by 4 bases and 10 bases, with 20 bases remaining between them. In DNA, the CDR3 is TGTGCCAGCAGCTACGGAGAACCAATGCCTACCTACACCTTC. As protein: CASSYGEPMPTYTF.

This chain links TRBV2 with TRBJ1-5; D is perhaps TRBD1 (6 bases). V lost 0 bases to trimming and J lost 3 bases, with 9 bases between them. This CDR3 spans 15 amino acids. The germline V gene has CDR1 SNHLY and CDR2 FYNNEI. This CDR3 is CASSEALGANQPQHF. The CDR3, as DNA: TGTGCCAGCAGTGAAGCGCTGGGGGCCAATCAGCCCCAGCATTTT. Based on the CDR3 plus reference TRBV2 and TRBJ1-5, the full variable domain is EPEVTQTPSHQVTQMGQEVILRCVPISNHLYFYWYRQILGQKVEFLVSFYNNEISEKSEIFDDQFSVERPDGSNFTLKIRSTKLEDSAMYFCASSEALGANQPQHFGDGTRLSIL.

In DNA, the CDR3 is TGTGCCAGCAGCTTAGGGGGCCCGGGCAGGGAAGCTTTCTTT. Protein sequence: CASSLGGPGREAFF. This chain connects TRBV7-8 to TRBJ1-1, with D tentatively TRBD1 (5 bases). In germline, CDR1 is SGHVS, CDR2 FQNEAQ. V shed 1 base and J shed 8 bases, with 14 bases lying between them. CDR3 length: 14 amino acids.